Listed here are 3 T cell receptor beta chains from one sample, sequenced in a study of blood T cells in healthy people across ages. Through a sample-barcoded 5' primer and a J-beta primer mix, a second PCR was run for roughly 7 to 12 cycles. TCRdb reprocessed the 5' RACE reads via MiXCR and lists one record per CDR3 protein. The repertoire consists of around 1,800,000 distinct CDR3 sequences, with about 39% occurring once and the leading ten covering about 23%. The sequencing sample was made of blood. The receptors here all came from a human donor in good health.

This clonotype was seen a few times. The V gene is TRBV3-1, the J gene TRBJ2-4, with a possible D match to TRBD1 (5 bases). The DNA matches TRBJ2-7 better at its end, which makes the J call doubtful. Germline values: CDR1 LGHDT, CDR2 YNNKEL (reference sequence). The CDR3 spans 15 residues. This CDR3 reads CASSQDGARAYEQYF. In DNA form, the CDR3 reads TGTGCCAGCAGCCAAGATGGGGCTAGAGCCTACGAGCAGTACTTC.

The V gene is TRBV9, the J gene TRBJ2-1, with 7 nucleotides matching TRBD2. The CDR3 loop spans 13 amino acids. The germline gives CDR1 SGDLS, CDR2 YYNGEE. V trimming: 0 bases; J trimming: 9 bases; junction bases outside the gene matches: 3. In DNA form, the CDR3 reads TGTGCCAGCAGCGTAGTGGGAGGGCTTGAGCAGTTCTTC. Its protein product is CASSVVGGLEQFF. The full variable domain, rest sourced from reference TRBV9 and TRBJ2-1, is DSGVTQTPKHLITATGQRVTLRCSPRSGDLSVYWYQQSLDQGLQFLIQYYNGEERAKGNILERFSAQQFPDLHSELNLSSLELGDSALYFCASSVVGGLEQFFGPGTRLTVL.

This clonotype was recorded many times. V and J are TRBV7-2 and TRBJ2-7; D remains unclear. The CDR3 totals 13 residues. Trimming removed 2 bases from V and 2 bases from J, with 7 bases in between. Germline lookup yields CDR1 SGHTA and CDR2 FQGNSA. The CDR3 here is CASSLKSPYEQYF. Written as DNA, the CDR3 is TGTGCCAGCAGCTTAAAGTCCCCCTACGAGCAGTACTTC.